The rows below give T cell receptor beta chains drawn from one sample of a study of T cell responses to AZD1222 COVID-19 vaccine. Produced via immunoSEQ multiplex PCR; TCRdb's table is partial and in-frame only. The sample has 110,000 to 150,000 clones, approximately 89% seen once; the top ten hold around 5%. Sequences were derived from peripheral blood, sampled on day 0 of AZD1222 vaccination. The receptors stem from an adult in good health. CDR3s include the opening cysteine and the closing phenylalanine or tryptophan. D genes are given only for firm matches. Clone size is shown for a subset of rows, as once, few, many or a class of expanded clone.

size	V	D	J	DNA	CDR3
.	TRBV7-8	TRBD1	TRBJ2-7	TGTGCCAGCAGCTCCCGCCGGGACAGATACTACGAGCAGTACTTC	CASSSRRDRYYEQYF
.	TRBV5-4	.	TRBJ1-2	TGTGCCAGCAGCTTGGGCGGCCCGGATTACTATGGCTACACCTTC	CASSLGGPDYYGYTF
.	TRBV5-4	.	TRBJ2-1	TGTGCCAGCAGCTCCCCCCGGGGCGCAGGCAATGAGCAGTTCTTC	CASSSPRGAGNEQFF
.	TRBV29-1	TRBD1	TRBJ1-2	TGCAGCGCCCACAGGGGAGGTGGTGGCTACACCTTC	CSAHRGGGGYTF
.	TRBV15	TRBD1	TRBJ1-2	TGTGCCACCAGCAGCGGACAGGGGGCATATGGCTACACCTTC	CATSSGQGAYGYTF
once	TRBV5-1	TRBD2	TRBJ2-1	TGCGCCAGCAGATATAGCGGGAGTTCCTACAATGAGCAGTTCTTC	CASRYSGSSYNEQFF
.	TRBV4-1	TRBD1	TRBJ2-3	TGCGCCAGCAGCCAAGAAGGGACAGCCTATAGCACAGATACGCAGTATTTT	CASSQEGTAYSTDTQYF
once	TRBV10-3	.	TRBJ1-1	TGTGCCATCAGAGGGGCCCCCCGAGACACTGAAGCTTTCTTT	CAIRGAPRDTEAFF
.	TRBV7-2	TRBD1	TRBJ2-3	TGTGCCAGCAGCTGGGGACAGACCACAGATACGCAGTATTTT	CASSWGQTTDTQYF
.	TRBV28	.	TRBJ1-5	TGTGCCAGCAGTTTAGCAGGGGACAATCAGCCCCAGCATTTT	CASSLAGDNQPQHF
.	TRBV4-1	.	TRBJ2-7	TGCGCCAGCAGCCAAGGGGAGCGAACGGGACGGCCTTCCTACGAGCAGTACTTC	CASSQGERTGRPSYEQYF
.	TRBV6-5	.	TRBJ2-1	TGTGCCAGCAGTTATTCCGACAGCTACAATGAGCAGTTCTTC	CASSYSDSYNEQFF
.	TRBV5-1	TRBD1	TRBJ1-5	TGCGCCAGCAGCTTGGAAGGGGGCTGGCAGCCCCAGCATTTT	CASSLEGGWQPQHF
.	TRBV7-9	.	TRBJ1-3	TGTGCCAGCAGACCCGCGGAGGTTTCTGGAAACACCATATATTTT	CASRPAEVSGNTIYF
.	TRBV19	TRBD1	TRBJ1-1	TGTGCCAGTTTTACAGGGGGCCTCACTGAAGCTTTCTTT	CASFTGGLTEAFF
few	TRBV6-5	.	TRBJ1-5	TGTGCCAGCAGTTACTCTAATGGTCAGCCCCAGCATTTT	CASSYSNGQPQHF
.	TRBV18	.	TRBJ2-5	TGTGCCAGCTCACCACCGAGACCCCAAGAGACCCAGTACTTC	CASSPPRPQETQYF
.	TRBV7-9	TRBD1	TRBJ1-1	TGTGCCAGCAGCTCGGCAACAGGGGGCGTTTTAGACACTGAAGCTTTCTTT	CASSSATGGVLDTEAFF
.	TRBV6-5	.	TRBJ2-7	TGTGCCAGCAGAAGACAGGTCGGAACCTACGAGCAGTACTTC	CASRRQVGTYEQYF
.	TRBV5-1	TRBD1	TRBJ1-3	TGCGCCAGCAGCGCGGGGACAGGCTCTTCTGGAAACACCATATATTTT	CASSAGTGSSGNTIYF
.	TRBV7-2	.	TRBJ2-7	TGTGCCAGCAGCGGATTGGAGACAGCACTGTACGAGCAGTACTTC	CASSGLETALYEQYF
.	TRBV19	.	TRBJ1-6	TGTGCCAGTTTCCGTCTGGGGGCTATCGGGAGCAATTCACCCCTCCACTTT	CASFRLGAIGSNSPLHF
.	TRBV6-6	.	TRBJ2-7	TGTGCCAGCAGTTACGGGCGGAAGAGCTCCTACGAGCAGTACTTC	CASSYGRKSSYEQYF
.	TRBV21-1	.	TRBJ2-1	TGTGCCAGCAGCACGTCCGGGACTAGCAGAACATCCTACAATGAGCAGTTCTTC	CASSTSGTSRTSYNEQFF
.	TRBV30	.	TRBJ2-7	TGTGCCTGGAGTTCTCTGGACGAGCAGTACTTC	CAWSSLDEQYF
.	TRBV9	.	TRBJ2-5	TGTGCCAGCAGCCCCCAGACGCGGAAGACCCAGTACTTC	CASSPQTRKTQYF
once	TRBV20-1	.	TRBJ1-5	TGCAGTGCTAGTCCCAGGGGCCCTAGCAATCAGCCCCAGCATTTT	CSASPRGPSNQPQHF
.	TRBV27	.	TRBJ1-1	TGTGCCAGCAGTTTCCTGGGGCCGAACACTGAAGCTTTCTTT	CASSFLGPNTEAFF
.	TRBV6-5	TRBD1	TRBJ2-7	TGTGCCAGCAGTTATGACAGGGGGCCGAGGAACGAGCAGTACTTC	CASSYDRGPRNEQYF
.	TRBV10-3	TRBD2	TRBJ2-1	TGTGCCATCAGTGGGACTAGCGCTGGTGAGCAGTTCTTC	CAISGTSAGEQFF
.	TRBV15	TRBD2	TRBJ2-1	TGTGCCACCAGCAGAGGAAAGGGCCTAGCGGGAGTCGATGAGCAGTTCTTC	CATSRGKGLAGVDEQFF
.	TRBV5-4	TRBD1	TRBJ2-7	TGTGCCAGCAGCCCGGACAGGCTGGACGAGCAGTACTTC	CASSPDRLDEQYF
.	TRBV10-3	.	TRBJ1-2	TGTGCCATCAGTGAGTCCGGCTTGTTTCACGGCTACACCTTC	CAISESGLFHGYTF
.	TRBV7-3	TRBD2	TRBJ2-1	TGTGCCAGCAGCGCTCTAGCGGACACCTACAATGAGCAGTTCTTC	CASSALADTYNEQFF
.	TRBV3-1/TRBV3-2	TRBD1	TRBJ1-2	TGTGCCAGCAGCCAGGAGACAGGGTGGGGCTACACCTTC	CASSQETGWGYTF
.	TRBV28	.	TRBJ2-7	TGTGCCAGCAGCCATAGATCGCTCCTGAGCTCCTACGAGCAGTACTTC	CASSHRSLLSSYEQYF
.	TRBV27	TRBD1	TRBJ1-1	TGTGCCAGCAGTTTACTAGGGGACAGGGTGTGGGGAGAAGCTTTCTTT	CASSLLGDRVWGEAFF
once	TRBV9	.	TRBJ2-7	TGTGCCAGCAGCCCTAGCGCAGGAGGCCTCGAGCAGTACTTC	CASSPSAGGLEQYF
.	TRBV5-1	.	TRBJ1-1	TGCGCCAGCAGCTTGGACCTGAACACTGAAGCTTTCTTT	CASSLDLNTEAFF
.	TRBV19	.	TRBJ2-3	TGTGCCAGTAGGACTGCCGGGACGCTGGATACGCAGTATTTT	CASRTAGTLDTQYF
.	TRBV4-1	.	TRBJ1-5	TGCGCCAGCAGCCAAGGGCGGTCATCCGACTTGAGTCGCAATCAGCCCCAGCATTTT	CASSQGRSSDLSRNQPQHF
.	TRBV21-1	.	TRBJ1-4	TGTGCCAGCAGCAAAGGGAACAGCGGGACTAATGAAAAACTGTTTTTT	CASSKGNSGTNEKLFF
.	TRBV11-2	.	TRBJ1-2	TGTGCCAGCAGCTTAGATCCCGGGGCTGGCTACACCTTC	CASSLDPGAGYTF
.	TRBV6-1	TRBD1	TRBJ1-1	TGTGCCAGCAGTGACCCCGGGACAGGGGGCTGGAAAACTGAAGCTTTCTTT	CASSDPGTGGWKTEAFF
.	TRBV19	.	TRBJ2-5	TGTGCCAGTAGTCTGGAGGGGGGGTACCAAGAGACCCAGTACTTC	CASSLEGGYQETQYF
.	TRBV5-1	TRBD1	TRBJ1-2	TGCGCCAGCAGCTGGACGGGACAGGGGAACTATGGCTACACCTTC	CASSWTGQGNYGYTF
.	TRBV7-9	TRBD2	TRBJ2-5	TGTGCCAGCAGCTCTTACCGGACTAGCGGGACACAAGAGACCCAGTACTTC	CASSSYRTSGTQETQYF
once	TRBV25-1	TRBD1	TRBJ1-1	TGTGCCAGCAGTGAACAGGGGGCGAACACTGAAGCTTTCTTT	CASSEQGANTEAFF
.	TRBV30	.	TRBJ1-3	TGTGCCTGGAGTGTAAGGGAGATCACCTCTGGAAACACCATATATTTT	CAWSVREITSGNTIYF
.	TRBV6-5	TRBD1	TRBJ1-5	TGTGCCAGCGGCCGGGACAGGGATCAGCCCCAGCATTTT	CASGRDRDQPQHF